A single sample gave rise to the 27 T cell receptor beta chains below, sequenced in a study of technical replicates of blood from a few donors. Produced via immunoSEQ multiplex PCR; TCRdb's table is partial and in-frame only. The sample includes fewer than 95,000 clones, roughly 94% of them seen just once. Sequencing input: T cells isolated from PBMCs. Source of these receptors: a human donor in good health.

The V and J genes are TRBV19 and TRBJ1-1, with 7 nucleotides matching TRBD1. From germline, CDR1 is LNHDA and CDR2 SQIVND (reference sequence). The CDR3 spans 15 residues. The J segment lost 11 bases and the V segment lost 3 bases, leaving 15 bases of the junction unmatched. CDR3 nucleotides: TGTGCCAGTAGTATTGTAGGGAATGGAGGGGGCGGCGCTTTCTTT. Its translation is CASSIVGNGGGGAFF. Supplemented by reference TRBV19 and TRBJ1-1, the full variable domain reads DGGITQSPKYLFRKEGQNVTLSCEQNLNHDAMYWYRQDPGQGLRLIYYSQIVNDFQKGDIAEGYSVSREKKESFPLTVTSAQKNPTAFYLCASSIVGNGGGGAFFGQGTRLTVV.

The chain couples TRBV2 to TRBJ2-7, with no clear D. Trimming left V 0 bases short and J 7 bases short, with 10 bases between. The CDR3 length is 13 residues. CDR1 is SNHLY, CDR2 FYNNEI, per germline. The CDR3 sequence is CASSEANLQEQYF. CDR3 bases: TGTGCCAGCAGTGAAGCCAACCTACAGGAGCAGTACTTC.

The chain employs TRBV6-6 and TRBJ2-5; D might be TRBD1 (6 bases). Trimming left V 7 bases short and J 2 bases short, with 11 bases between. Germline V gene data show CDR1 as MNHNY and CDR2 as SVGAGI (reference sequence). The CDR3 runs 13 residues. Here the CDR3 DNA reads TGTGCCAGCAACCCTGACAGGCAAGAGACCCAGTACTTC. It yields the protein CASNPDRQETQYF.

The genes are TRBV9 and TRBJ2-7, with D possibly matching TRBD1 (6 bases). The V and J ends lost 0 bases and 2 bases respectively, with 12 bases between them. The germline gives CDR1 SGDLS, CDR2 YYNGEE. This CDR3 is 15 amino acids long. The chain's CDR3 is CASSVAMDSTYEQYF. For the CDR3, the DNA is TGTGCCAGCAGCGTAGCAATGGACAGCACCTACGAGCAGTACTTC.

A single count supports this clone. This chain uses TRBV28 with TRBJ2-1; 7 bases fit TRBD2. V was pared by 4 bases and J by 5 bases, with 11 bases of the junction left unmatched. The CDR3 runs to 16 residues. In germline, CDR1 is MDHEN, CDR2 SYDVKM. CDR3: CASSYVAGLGNNEQFF. The CDR3 DNA is TGTGCCAGCAGTTACGTAGCGGGCCTCGGGAACAATGAGCAGTTCTTC.

Here the CDR3 reads CASSLPGAMNTEAFF. In nucleotides, the CDR3 is TGTGCCAGCAGTTTACCTGGGGCAATGAACACTGAAGCTTTCTTT. The V gene is TRBV28, the J gene TRBJ1-1; possible D gene TRBD1, 5 bases. CDR1 is MDHEN and CDR2 is SYDVKM in the germline V gene. The CDR3 length is 15 residues. V shed 2 bases and J shed 0 bases, with 10 bases lying between them. The variable domain in full, with the rest retrieved from reference TRBV28 and TRBJ1-1, is DVKVTQSSRYLVKRTGEKVFLECVQDMDHENMFWYRQDPGLGLRLIYFSYDVKMKEKGDIPEGYSVSREKKERFSLILESASTNQTSMYLCASSLPGAMNTEAFFGQGTRLTVV.

The V and J genes are TRBV13 and TRBJ2-2; no definite D call. V lost 5 bases and J lost 1, with 11 bases in between. The CDR3 runs to 15 residues. CDR1 and CDR2 (germline): PRHDT, FYEKMQ (reference sequence). In nucleotides, the CDR3 is TGTGCCAGCAGCCTGGCTGAACAGAACACCGGGGAGCTGTTTTTT. This translates into CASSLAEQNTGELFF.

This chain joins TRBV19 and TRBJ2-3; TRBD2 agrees at 10 bases. With 6 bases clipped from V and 3 bases from J, the junction kept 12 bases outside the gene matches. The CDR3 sequence is 17 residues long. The germline CDR1 and CDR2 sequences are LNHDA and SQIVND (reference sequence). The CDR3, as DNA: TGTGCCAGTAGCGCTAGCGGGAGAGTGGGTCGGACAGATACGCAGTATTTT. It is translated as CASSASGRVGRTDTQYF.

In its sample, this clone was seen once. CDR3 sequence reads: CASSWGGTEAFF. The CDR3 bases are TGCGCCAGCAGCTGGGGAGGCACTGAAGCTTTCTTT. The chain is built from TRBV5-1 and TRBJ1-1, with unresolved D. The CDR3 totals 12 residues. V was cut by 3 bases and J by 4 bases, with 7 bases left in between. The germline gives CDR1 SGHRS, CDR2 YFSETQ.

This sequence joins TRBV13 and TRBJ2-3, with D possibly being TRBD2 (5 bases). Trimming pared 0 bases from V and 0 bases from J, leaving 10 bases between. The germline V gene has CDR1 PRHDT and CDR2 FYEKMQ (reference sequence). CDR3 length equals 16 residues. The DNA for the CDR3 is TGTGCCAGCAGCTTAGGCGGGATAACTAGCACAGATACGCAGTATTTT. As protein: CASSLGGITSTDTQYF. The complete variable domain, with remaining parts taken from reference TRBV13 and TRBJ2-3, reads AAGVIQSPRHLIKEKRETATLKCYPIPRHDTVYWYQQGPGQDPQFLISFYEKMQSDKGSIPDRFSAQQFSDYHSELNMSSLELGDSALYFCASSLGGITSTDTQYFGPGTRLTVL.

The V and J genes are TRBV7-9 and TRBJ2-1; TRBD2 aligns across 10 bases. Germline loops: CDR1 SEHNR, CDR2 FQNEAQ (reference sequence). J lost 1 base, V lost 6 bases, and 9 bases had no gene match. CDR3 length: 17 residues. CDR3 sequence (DNA): TGTGCCAGCAGGGGTAGGACTAGCGGAAAATCCTACAATGAGCAGTTCTTC. Encoded protein: CASRGRTSGKSYNEQFF. Supplemented by reference TRBV7-9 and TRBJ2-1, the full variable domain reads DTGVSQNPRHKITKRGQNVTFRCDPISEHNRLYWYRQTLGQGPEFLTYFQNEAQLEKSRLLSDRFSAERPKGSFSTLEIQRTEQGDSAMYLCASRGRTSGKSYNEQFFGPGTRLTVL.

In DNA, the CDR3 is TGTGCCACCAAGAGTATCCGGACAGATACGCAGTATTTT. Its protein product is CATKSIRTDTQYF. This chain uses TRBV19 with TRBJ2-3; D remains unclear. Between the trimmed V and J ends, which lost 10 bases and 3 bases, there was a span of 14 bases. The CDR3 spans 13 residues. Germline loops: CDR1 LNHDA, CDR2 SQIVND (reference sequence).

The V gene is TRBV14, the J gene TRBJ2-5; possibly TRBD2 for D (6 bases). CDR1 is SGHDN, CDR2 FVKESK, per germline. The germline V and J ends were trimmed by 0 bases and 5 bases, with 10 bases remaining between them. The CDR3 spans 14 residues. The CDR3, as DNA: TGTGCCAGCAGCCAAGATCGGGACTCCGAGACCCAGTACTTC. It is translated as CASSQDRDSETQYF.

The gene calls are TRBV5-4 and TRBJ1-1; D may be TRBD1 (5 bases). The V end lost 4 bases, the J end lost 0 bases, and 16 bases lay between the germline ends. Germline V gene sequence: CDR1 SGHNT, CDR2 YYREEE (reference sequence). The CDR3 has 16 residues. CDR3 protein: CASSAGPRSMNTEAFF. The DNA of the CDR3 is TGTGCCAGCAGCGCGGGACCGAGATCCATGAACACTGAAGCTTTCTTT.

The chain combines TRBV2 with TRBJ2-7, with no clear D. CDR3 length equals 12 residues. The germline V and J ends were trimmed by 7 bases and 4 bases, with 11 bases remaining between them. CDR1 is SNHLY, CDR2 FYNNEI, per germline. This CDR3 is CASIEDDYEQYF. CDR3 DNA sequence: TGTGCCAGCATAGAGGATGATTACGAGCAGTACTTC. The whole variable domain, filled in from reference TRBV2 and TRBJ2-7, reads EPEVTQTPSHQVTQMGQEVILRCVPISNHLYFYWYRQILGQKVEFLVSFYNNEISEKSEIFDDQFSVERPDGSNFTLKIRSTKLEDSAMYFCASIEDDYEQYFGPGTRLTVT.

The gene calls are TRBV6-5 and TRBJ1-1, with TRBD1 as a possible D gene (5 bases). The CDR3 is 13 residues long. Deletions cut 4 bases from V and 8 bases from J, with 14 bases between. Germline assignment: CDR1 MNHEY and CDR2 SVGAGI. CDR3 sequence: CASSSGGAGEAFF. The DNA of the CDR3 is TGTGCCAGCAGTTCCGGCGGGGCCGGAGAAGCTTTCTTT.

The V call is TRBV6-6, the J call TRBJ1-1; D ambiguous. V was clipped by 6 bases and J by 6 bases, with 14 bases between them. This CDR3 is built from 13 residues. Germline V gene data show CDR1 as MNHNY and CDR2 as SVGAGI (reference sequence). CDR3 protein: CASRLRESAEAFF. In nucleotides, the CDR3 is TGTGCCAGCAGACTGAGGGAGAGCGCTGAAGCTTTCTTT.

J is TRBJ1-6 and V is TRBV5-1, with 8 bases that match TRBD1. The germline V gene encodes CDR1 SGHRS and CDR2 YFSETQ. V lost 4 bases and J lost 5; bases outside the gene matches: 8. CDR3 size: 16 residues. The CDR3 nucleotides are TGCGCCAGCAGCACCCGTGGACAGGGAAATAATTCACCCCTCCACTTT. Protein product: CASSTRGQGNNSPLHF.

This chain joins TRBV6-1 and TRBJ1-5; 7 bases are a match to TRBD1. Trimming removed 5 bases from V and 5 bases from J; junction bases left unmatched: 9. In germline, CDR1 is MNHNS, CDR2 SASEGT. The CDR3 runs to 15 residues. The CDR3 nucleotides are TGTGCCAGCAGTCAAAGGACAGGAGGATATCAGCCCCAGCATTTT. The encoded protein is CASSQRTGGYQPQHF.

The genes are TRBV4-1 and TRBJ1-1, with D unresolved. The V end lost 0 bases, the J end lost 4 bases, and 9 bases lay between the germline ends. This CDR3 comprises 14 residues. Germline V gene sequence: CDR1 MGHRA, CDR2 YSYEKL. CDR3 DNA: TGCGCCAGCAGCCAAGACCAGCGGGGCACTGAAGCTTTCTTT. This translates into CASSQDQRGTEAFF.

The chain combines TRBV2 with TRBJ2-2; 7 positions agree with TRBD1. Germline loops: CDR1 SNHLY, CDR2 FYNNEI. Losses at the gene ends were 8 bases for V and 3 bases for J; bases not matched to a gene: 6. The CDR3 is 14 amino acids. CDR3 nucleotides: TGTGCCAGCCGGGTAGGGGGCCACACCGGGGAGCTGTTTTTT. Its translation is CASRVGGHTGELFF.

The genes are TRBV6-6 and TRBJ2-1, with 16 bases fitting TRBD2. J gave up 15 bases and V 8 bases, and 10 bases lay outside the gene matches. The CDR3 runs to 14 residues. Germline-derived CDR1 and CDR2 are MNHNY and SVGAGI (reference sequence). CDR3 coding DNA: TGTGCCAGCTCCGGGACTAGCGGGAGGGCCTTTCGGTTCTTC. It is translated as CASSGTSGRAFRFF.

The chain couples TRBV4-1 to TRBJ1-2; 7 bases agree with TRBD1. CDR3 length: 15 residues. Germline values: CDR1 MGHRA, CDR2 YSYEKL. The ends lost 5 bases at V and 4 bases at J; junction bases unmatched: 10. The CDR3 here is CASSSLTGTVYGYTF. DNA for the CDR3: TGCGCCAGCAGCTCACTGACCGGGACAGTCTATGGCTACACCTTC.

J is TRBJ2-4 and V is TRBV5-1, with 10 bases fitting TRBD2. Unmatched junction bases numbered 8, after V lost 0 bases and J lost 8 bases. The CDR3 spans 16 residues. Germline V gene sequence: CDR1 SGHRS, CDR2 YFSETQ. The CDR3 here is CASSLGIGTSEDIQYF. The DNA for the CDR3 is TGCGCCAGCAGCTTGGGAATTGGGACTAGCGAGGACATTCAGTACTTC. The variable domain in full, completed from reference TRBV5-1 and TRBJ2-4, reads KAGVTQTPRYLIKTRGQQVTLSCSPISGHRSVSWYQQTPGQGLQFLFEYFSETQRNKGNFPGRFSGRQFSNSRSEMNVSTLELGDSALYLCASSLGIGTSEDIQYFGAGTRLSVL.

The V and J genes are TRBV7-9 and TRBJ2-3, with TRBD1 identical over 7 bases. The CDR3 length is 19 residues. Germline loops: CDR1 SEHNR, CDR2 FQNEAQ (reference sequence). Germline trimming cut 5 bases from V and 7 bases from J; bases unmatched to any gene: 24. CDR3 sequence: CASSPDRVPKVGGVNTQYF. The DNA of the CDR3 is TGTGCCAGCAGCCCAGACAGGGTCCCCAAAGTTGGGGGCGTGAATACGCAGTATTTT.

The rearrangement joins TRBV7-3 to TRBJ2-1, with TRBD1 identical over 8 bases. CDR1 is SGHTA, CDR2 FQGTGA, per germline. Trimming took 2 bases from V and 5 from J; bases not matched to a gene: 5. CDR3 length: 15 amino acids. CDR3 DNA: TGTGCCAGCAGCTTAGGGCAGGGGGCGAACAATGAGCAGTTCTTC. This sequence encodes CASSLGQGANNEQFF.

The genes are TRBV18 and TRBJ2-5, with D unclear. The CDR3 is 13 residues long. The germline V and J ends were trimmed by 5 bases and 1 base, with 8 bases remaining between them. From germline, CDR1 is KGHSH and CDR2 LQKENI. The CDR3 is CASSVRIQETQYF. In nucleotides, the CDR3 is TGTGCCAGCTCAGTGCGGATCCAAGAGACCCAGTACTTC.